Listed below are T cell receptor beta chains from one sample, sequenced in a study of T cell changes during pregnancy in multiple sclerosis. Some clones are missing from TCRdb's copy, which holds only in-frame ones; the method was immunoSEQ multiplex PCR. The data hold roughly 16,000 clones, with approximately 91% observed a single time. The sample in question was CD8+ T cells from peripheral blood mononuclear cells, obtained after pregnancy. These receptors came from a female donor in good health, enrolled as a control in a pregnancy study. CDR3s include the opening cysteine and the closing phenylalanine or tryptophan. The order of the fields is V gene, clone size, D gene, J gene, CDR3 DNA, CDR3 protein. D genes are given only for firm matches. A row's size may be missing; if present it is once, few, many or a size class.

v_call: TRBV7-6; clone_size: .; d_call: TRBD2; j_call: TRBJ2-1; cdr3_nt: TGTGCCAGCAGCCACAGCGGGAGCTCCTACAATGAGCAGTTCTTC; cdr3_aa: CASSHSGSSYNEQFF
v_call: TRBV6-6; clone_size: .; d_call: .; j_call: TRBJ1-1; cdr3_nt: TGTGCCACCCAGGCGGGGGGAGCTGAAGCTTTCTTT; cdr3_aa: CATQAGGAEAFF
v_call: TRBV7-9; clone_size: .; d_call: TRBD2; j_call: TRBJ2-7; cdr3_nt: TGTGCCAGCAGCTTTCTATCTAGCGGAGACTACGAGCAGTACTTC; cdr3_aa: CASSFLSSGDYEQYF
v_call: TRBV7-2; clone_size: .; d_call: TRBD1; j_call: TRBJ2-4; cdr3_nt: TGTGCCAGCAGCTTTAGTGGGGACAGGGGGACCAAAAACATTCAGTACTTC; cdr3_aa: CASSFSGDRGTKNIQYF
v_call: TRBV27; clone_size: once; d_call: .; j_call: TRBJ2-1; cdr3_nt: TGTGCCAGCTTCCGACAGTCTTGCAATGAGCAGTTCTTC; cdr3_aa: CASFRQSCNEQFF
v_call: TRBV5-4; clone_size: .; d_call: TRBD1; j_call: TRBJ1-5; cdr3_nt: TGTGCCAGCAGCCTGCTTGTACAGGGGCCGGGACCTAATCAGCCCCAGCATTTT; cdr3_aa: CASSLLVQGPGPNQPQHF
v_call: TRBV6-5; clone_size: .; d_call: TRBD1; j_call: TRBJ2-7; cdr3_nt: TGTGCCAGCAGTTCCTATGAGACAGGGAACTCCTACGAGCAGTACTTC; cdr3_aa: CASSSYETGNSYEQYF
v_call: TRBV6-5; clone_size: once; d_call: TRBD2; j_call: TRBJ2-7; cdr3_nt: TGTGCCAGCAGTGCGACTAGCGGGAGCTACGAGCAGTACTTC; cdr3_aa: CASSATSGSYEQYF
v_call: TRBV15; clone_size: .; d_call: .; j_call: TRBJ2-5; cdr3_nt: TGTGCCACCAGCAGAGTAGTCCTTCAAGAGACCCAGTACTTC; cdr3_aa: CATSRVVLQETQYF
v_call: TRBV27; clone_size: .; d_call: .; j_call: TRBJ2-7; cdr3_nt: TGTGCCAGCAGTTTGACTACCGCCTACGAGCAGTACTTC; cdr3_aa: CASSLTTAYEQYF
v_call: TRBV5-1; clone_size: .; d_call: TRBD1; j_call: TRBJ2-7; cdr3_nt: TGCGCCAGCAGCTTGCTCCCTGGACAGGAACCCTACGAGCAGTACTTC; cdr3_aa: CASSLLPGQEPYEQYF
v_call: TRBV28; clone_size: .; d_call: .; j_call: TRBJ1-1; cdr3_nt: TGTGCCAGCCGACCGCCGGAGACTATGAACACTGAAGCTTTCTTT; cdr3_aa: CASRPPETMNTEAFF
v_call: TRBV15; clone_size: .; d_call: .; j_call: TRBJ1-2; cdr3_nt: TGTGCCACCAGGGGGCCCCAAAACTATGGCTACACCTTC; cdr3_aa: CATRGPQNYGYTF
v_call: TRBV11-2; clone_size: .; d_call: .; j_call: TRBJ2-3; cdr3_nt: TGTGCCAGCAGCTCCAGTTGGAGGGTACGGTATTTT; cdr3_aa: CASSSSWRVRYF
v_call: TRBV7-2; clone_size: .; d_call: .; j_call: TRBJ1-2; cdr3_nt: TGTGCCAGCAGCCCGACCCCCACAGGGAACTATGGCTACACCTTC; cdr3_aa: CASSPTPTGNYGYTF
v_call: TRBV28; clone_size: .; d_call: .; j_call: TRBJ1-5; cdr3_nt: TGTGCCAGCAGCCCGGGGGGGGATCAGCCCCAGCATTTT; cdr3_aa: CASSPGGDQPQHF
v_call: TRBV6-6; clone_size: once; d_call: TRBD1; j_call: TRBJ1-5; cdr3_nt: TGTGCCAGCAGTTACGCGGACAGGGGCCCCAATCAGCCCCAGCATTTT; cdr3_aa: CASSYADRGPNQPQHF
v_call: TRBV19; clone_size: .; d_call: TRBD2; j_call: TRBJ2-3; cdr3_nt: TGTGCCAGTACCCCCTCCGGGACTAGCGGGAGAGATTCAGATACGCAGTATTTT; cdr3_aa: CASTPSGTSGRDSDTQYF
v_call: TRBV20-1; clone_size: .; d_call: .; j_call: TRBJ2-1; cdr3_nt: TGCAGTGTCGGGGGAGGTTATGAGCAGTTCTTC; cdr3_aa: CSVGGGYEQFF
v_call: TRBV7-6; clone_size: .; d_call: TRBD2; j_call: TRBJ2-1; cdr3_nt: TGTGCCAGCAGCTTATTCCAGCGGGAATCCTACAATGAGCAGTTCTTC; cdr3_aa: CASSLFQRESYNEQFF
v_call: TRBV9; clone_size: .; d_call: TRBD1; j_call: TRBJ1-1; cdr3_nt: TGTGCCAGCAGCGATACAGGGGACACTGAAGCTTTCTTT; cdr3_aa: CASSDTGDTEAFF
v_call: TRBV7-9; clone_size: .; d_call: .; j_call: TRBJ1-4; cdr3_nt: TGTGCCAGCAGCTTAGTAATTTCCAGGCCGATACAAGGGGATGAAAAACTGTTTTTT; cdr3_aa: CASSLVISRPIQGDEKLFF
v_call: TRBV7-9; clone_size: .; d_call: .; j_call: TRBJ2-7; cdr3_nt: TGTGCCAGCAGCCCCCGCGCGTCCTACGAGCAGTACTTC; cdr3_aa: CASSPRASYEQYF
v_call: TRBV19; clone_size: .; d_call: .; j_call: TRBJ2-2; cdr3_nt: TGTGCCAGTGTTAGCCCAACAGGGCACACCGGGGAGCTGTTTTTT; cdr3_aa: CASVSPTGHTGELFF
v_call: TRBV5-1; clone_size: .; d_call: .; j_call: TRBJ1-5; cdr3_nt: TGCGCCAGCAGCTTGGGCCAGGGTGCCTGGCAGCCCCAGCATTTT; cdr3_aa: CASSLGQGAWQPQHF
v_call: TRBV13; clone_size: .; d_call: TRBD1; j_call: TRBJ2-1; cdr3_nt: TGTGCCAGCAGCTCCGGACAGGGTGGCGGTGAGCAGTTCTTC; cdr3_aa: CASSSGQGGGEQFF
v_call: TRBV28; clone_size: .; d_call: TRBD1; j_call: TRBJ2-7; cdr3_nt: TGTGCCAGCAGTAAACTCGAGGACAGGGGGGTCTACGAGCAGTACTTC; cdr3_aa: CASSKLEDRGVYEQYF
v_call: TRBV15; clone_size: .; d_call: .; j_call: TRBJ2-7; cdr3_nt: TGTGCCACCAGCAGAGTATTCGACAGGACCTACGAGCAGTACTTC; cdr3_aa: CATSRVFDRTYEQYF
v_call: TRBV6-1; clone_size: .; d_call: TRBD2; j_call: TRBJ2-7; cdr3_nt: TGTGCCAGCAGTGAGTCCGGACTAGCCCCCTTGGGGGAGCAGTACTTC; cdr3_aa: CASSESGLAPLGEQYF
v_call: TRBV5-6; clone_size: .; d_call: TRBD1; j_call: TRBJ2-7; cdr3_nt: TGTGCCAGCAGTTCTTCAGGGGGCCCCCACGAGCAGTACTTC; cdr3_aa: CASSSSGGPHEQYF
v_call: TRBV6-1; clone_size: .; d_call: TRBD2; j_call: TRBJ2-3; cdr3_nt: TGTGCCAGCCAGCGGGGGGATACAGATACGCAGTATTTT; cdr3_aa: CASQRGDTDTQYF